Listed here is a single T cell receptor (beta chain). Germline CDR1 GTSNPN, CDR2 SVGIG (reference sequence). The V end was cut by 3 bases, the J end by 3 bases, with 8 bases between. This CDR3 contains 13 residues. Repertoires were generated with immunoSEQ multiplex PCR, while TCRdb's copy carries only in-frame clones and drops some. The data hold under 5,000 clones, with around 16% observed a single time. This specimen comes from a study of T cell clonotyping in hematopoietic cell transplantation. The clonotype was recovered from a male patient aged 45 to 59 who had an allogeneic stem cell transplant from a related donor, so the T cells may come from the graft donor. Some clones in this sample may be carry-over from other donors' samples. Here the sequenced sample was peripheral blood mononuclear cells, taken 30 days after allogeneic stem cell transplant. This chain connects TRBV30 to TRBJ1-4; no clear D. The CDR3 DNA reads TGTGCCTGGAGATCACATCCTAATGAAAAACTGTTTTTT. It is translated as CAWRSHPNEKLFF.